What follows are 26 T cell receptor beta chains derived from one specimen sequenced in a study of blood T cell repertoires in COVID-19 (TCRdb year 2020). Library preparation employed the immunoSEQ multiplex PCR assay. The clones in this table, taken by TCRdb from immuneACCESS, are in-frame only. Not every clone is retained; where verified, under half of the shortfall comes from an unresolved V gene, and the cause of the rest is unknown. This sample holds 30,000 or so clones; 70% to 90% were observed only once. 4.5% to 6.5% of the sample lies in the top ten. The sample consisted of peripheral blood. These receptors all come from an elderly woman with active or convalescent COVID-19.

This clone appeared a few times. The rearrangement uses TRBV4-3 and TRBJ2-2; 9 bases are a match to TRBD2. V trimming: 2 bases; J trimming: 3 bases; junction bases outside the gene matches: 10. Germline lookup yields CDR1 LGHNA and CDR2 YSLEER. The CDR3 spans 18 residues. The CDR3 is CASSQRSTSGAYTGELFF. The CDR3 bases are TGCGCCAGCAGCCAACGTTCGACTAGCGGAGCGTACACCGGGGAGCTGTTTTTT.

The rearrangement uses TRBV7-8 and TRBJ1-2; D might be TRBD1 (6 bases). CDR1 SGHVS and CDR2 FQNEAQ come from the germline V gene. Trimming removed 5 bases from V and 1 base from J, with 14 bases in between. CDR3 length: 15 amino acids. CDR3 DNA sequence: TGTGCCAGCAGCCCTGGGGGGGGCCTTAACTATGGCTACACCTTC. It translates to CASSPGGGLNYGYTF.

CDR3 in DNA: TGTGCCATCAGTGAGTCGGGGGCCCCCCGGATGAATGAGCAGTTCTTC. Translated: CAISESGAPRMNEQFF. This rearrangement joins TRBV10-3 to TRBJ2-1; possibly TRBD1 for D (6 bases). Trimming removed 0 bases at V and 7 bases at J, with 16 bases between. Germline-derived CDR1 and CDR2 are ENHRY and SYGVKD. There are 16 residues in the CDR3.

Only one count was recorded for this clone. In DNA form, the CDR3 reads TGTGCCAGCAGCTTAACAGGCAGGGGCGATGGCTACACCTTC. Protein sequence: CASSLTGRGDGYTF. The V and J genes are TRBV7-3 and TRBJ1-2; TRBD1 is a possible D gene (6 bases). The CDR3 runs to 14 residues. Germline loops: CDR1 SGHTA, CDR2 FQGTGA. Deletions cut 0 bases from V and 6 bases from J, with 11 bases between.

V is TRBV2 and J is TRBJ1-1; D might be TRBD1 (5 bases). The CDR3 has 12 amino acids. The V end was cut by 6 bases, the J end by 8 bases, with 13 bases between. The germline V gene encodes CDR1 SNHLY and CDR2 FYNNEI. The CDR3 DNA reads TGTGCCAGCAGCTCCGGGAGGGGAGAAGCTTTCTTT. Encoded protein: CASSSGRGEAFF. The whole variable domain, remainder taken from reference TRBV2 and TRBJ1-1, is EPEVTQTPSHQVTQMGQEVILRCVPISNHLYFYWYRQILGQKVEFLVSFYNNEISEKSEIFDDQFSVERPDGSNFTLKIRSTKLEDSAMYFCASSSGRGEAFFGQGTRLTVV.

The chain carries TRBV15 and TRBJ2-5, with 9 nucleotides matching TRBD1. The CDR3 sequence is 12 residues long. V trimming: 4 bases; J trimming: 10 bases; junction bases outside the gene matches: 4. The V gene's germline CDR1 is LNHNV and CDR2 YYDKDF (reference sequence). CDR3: CATSTRTGVQYF. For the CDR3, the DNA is TGTGCCACCAGCACAAGGACAGGGGTCCAGTACTTC.

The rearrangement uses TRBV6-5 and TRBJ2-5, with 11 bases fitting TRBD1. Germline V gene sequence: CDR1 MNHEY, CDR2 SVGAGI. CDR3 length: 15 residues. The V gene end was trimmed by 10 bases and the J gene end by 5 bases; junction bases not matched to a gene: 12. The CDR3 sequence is CATSGQGALRETQYF. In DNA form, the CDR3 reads TGTGCCACCTCTGGACAGGGGGCGTTAAGGGAGACCCAGTACTTC.

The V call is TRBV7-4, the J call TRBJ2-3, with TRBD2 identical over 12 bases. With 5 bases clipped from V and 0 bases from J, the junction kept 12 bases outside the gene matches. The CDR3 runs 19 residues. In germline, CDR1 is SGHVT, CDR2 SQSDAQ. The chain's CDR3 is CASSPNGLAGQTSTDTQYF. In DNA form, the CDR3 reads TGTGCCAGCAGCCCCAATGGACTAGCGGGACAGACTAGCACAGATACGCAGTATTTT. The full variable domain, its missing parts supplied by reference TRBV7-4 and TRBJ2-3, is GAGVSQSPRYKVAKRGRDVALRCDSISGHVTLYWYRQTLGQGSEVLTYSQSDAQRDKSGRPSGRFSAERPERSVSTLKIQRTEQGDSAVYLCASSPNGLAGQTSTDTQYFGPGTRLTVL.

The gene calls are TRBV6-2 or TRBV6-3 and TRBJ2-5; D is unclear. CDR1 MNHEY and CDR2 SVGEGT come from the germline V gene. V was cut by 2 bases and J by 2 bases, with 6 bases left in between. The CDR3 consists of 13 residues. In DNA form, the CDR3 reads TGTGCCAGCAGTTACCAGCGACAAGAGACCCAGTACTTC. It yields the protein CASSYQRQETQYF.

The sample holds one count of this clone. In DNA form, the CDR3 reads TGCGCCAGCAGCTTTCTAGCGGGAGTAATCTCCTACAATGAGCAGTTCTTC. As protein: CASSFLAGVISYNEQFF. The rearrangement links TRBV5-1 to TRBJ2-1, with 10 bases that match TRBD2. The junction had 5 bases not matched to a gene; V was cut back by 2 bases and J by 0 bases. Germline values: CDR1 SGHRS, CDR2 YFSETQ. The CDR3 contains 17 residues.

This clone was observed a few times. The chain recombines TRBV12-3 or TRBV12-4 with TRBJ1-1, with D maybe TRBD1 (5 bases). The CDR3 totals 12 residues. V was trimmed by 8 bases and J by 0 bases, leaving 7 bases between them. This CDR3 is CASLRVNTEAFF. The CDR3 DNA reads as TGTGCCAGCCTCAGGGTGAACACTGAAGCTTTCTTT.

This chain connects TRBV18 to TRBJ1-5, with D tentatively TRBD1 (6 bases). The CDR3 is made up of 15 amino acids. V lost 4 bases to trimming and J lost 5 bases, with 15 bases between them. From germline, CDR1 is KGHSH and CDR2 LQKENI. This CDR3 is CASSRTGKSDQPQHF. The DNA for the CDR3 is TGTGCCAGCTCACGTACAGGGAAGTCGGATCAGCCCCAGCATTTT.

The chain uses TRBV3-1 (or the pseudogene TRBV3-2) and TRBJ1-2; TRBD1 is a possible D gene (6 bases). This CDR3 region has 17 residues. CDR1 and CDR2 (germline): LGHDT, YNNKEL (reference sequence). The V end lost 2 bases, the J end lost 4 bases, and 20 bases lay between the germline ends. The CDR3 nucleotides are TGTGCCAGCAGCCAACCCGGGGCCCCAGTACAGGGCTATGGCTACACCTTC. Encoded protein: CASSQPGAPVQGYGYTF.

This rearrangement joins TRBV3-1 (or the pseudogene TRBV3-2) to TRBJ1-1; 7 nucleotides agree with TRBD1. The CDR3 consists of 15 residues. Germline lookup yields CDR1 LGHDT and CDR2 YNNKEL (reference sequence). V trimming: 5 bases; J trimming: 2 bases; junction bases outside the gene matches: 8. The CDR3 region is CASSSRRQGNTEAFF. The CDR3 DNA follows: TGTGCCAGCAGCTCTAGACGACAGGGAAACACTGAAGCTTTCTTT.

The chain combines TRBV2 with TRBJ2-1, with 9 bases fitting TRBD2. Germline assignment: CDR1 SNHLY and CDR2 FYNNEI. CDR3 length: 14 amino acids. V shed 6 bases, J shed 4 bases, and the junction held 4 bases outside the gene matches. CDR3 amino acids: CASSVAGVYNEQFF. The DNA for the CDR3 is TGTGCCAGCAGCGTAGCGGGGGTATACAATGAGCAGTTCTTC. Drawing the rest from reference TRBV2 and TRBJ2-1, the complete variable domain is EPEVTQTPSHQVTQMGQEVILRCVPISNHLYFYWYRQILGQKVEFLVSFYNNEISEKSEIFDDQFSVERPDGSNFTLKIRSTKLEDSAMYFCASSVAGVYNEQFFGPGTRLTVL.

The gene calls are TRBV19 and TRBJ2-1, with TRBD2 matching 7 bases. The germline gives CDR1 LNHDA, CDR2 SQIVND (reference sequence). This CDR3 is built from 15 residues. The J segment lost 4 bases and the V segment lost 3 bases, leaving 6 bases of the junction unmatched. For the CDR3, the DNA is TGTGCCAGTAGTATGGGGAGGGGAGGATACAATGAGCAGTTCTTC. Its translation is CASSMGRGGYNEQFF.

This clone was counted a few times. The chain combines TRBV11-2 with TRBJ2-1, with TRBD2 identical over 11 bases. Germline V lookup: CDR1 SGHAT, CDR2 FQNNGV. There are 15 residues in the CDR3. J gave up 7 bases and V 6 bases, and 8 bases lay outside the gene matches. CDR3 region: CASRFSGGAGNEQFF. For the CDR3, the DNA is TGTGCCAGCAGATTTAGCGGGGGGGCCGGGAATGAGCAGTTCTTC.

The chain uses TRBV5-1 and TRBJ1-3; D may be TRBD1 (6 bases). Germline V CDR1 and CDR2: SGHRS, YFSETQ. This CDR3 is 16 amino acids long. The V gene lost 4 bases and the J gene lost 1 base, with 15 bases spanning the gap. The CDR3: CASSPQGRESGNTIYF. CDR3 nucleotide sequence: TGCGCCAGCAGCCCACAGGGTAGAGAGTCTGGAAACACCATATATTTT.

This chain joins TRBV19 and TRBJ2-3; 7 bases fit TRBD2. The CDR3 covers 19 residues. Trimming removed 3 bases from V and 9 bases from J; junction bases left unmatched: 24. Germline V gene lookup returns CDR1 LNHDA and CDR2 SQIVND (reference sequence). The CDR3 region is CASSISSGTDLGTLTTQYF. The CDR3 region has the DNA TGTGCCAGTAGTATTTCCAGCGGGACCGATTTGGGGACTCTTACGACGCAGTATTTT.

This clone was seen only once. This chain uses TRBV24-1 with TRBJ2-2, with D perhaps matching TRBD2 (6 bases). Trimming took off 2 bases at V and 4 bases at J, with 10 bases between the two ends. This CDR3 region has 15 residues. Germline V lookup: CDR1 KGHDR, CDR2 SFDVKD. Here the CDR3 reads CATSDSRRGTGELFF. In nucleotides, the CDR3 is TGTGCCACCAGTGATTCCCGGAGGGGCACCGGGGAGCTGTTTTTT.

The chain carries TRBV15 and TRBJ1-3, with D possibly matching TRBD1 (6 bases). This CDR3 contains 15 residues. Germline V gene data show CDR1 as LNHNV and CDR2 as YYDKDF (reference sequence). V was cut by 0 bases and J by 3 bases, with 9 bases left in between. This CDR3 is CATSRDKGDGNTIYF. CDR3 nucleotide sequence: TGTGCCACCAGCAGAGATAAGGGGGATGGAAACACCATATATTTT.

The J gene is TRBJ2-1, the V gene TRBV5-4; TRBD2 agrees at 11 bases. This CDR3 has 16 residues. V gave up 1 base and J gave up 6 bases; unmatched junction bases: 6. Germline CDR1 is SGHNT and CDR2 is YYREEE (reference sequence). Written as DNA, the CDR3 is TGTGCCAGCAGCTTGCCCTCACTAGCGGGGGCCAATGAGCAGTTCTTC. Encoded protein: CASSLPSLAGANEQFF. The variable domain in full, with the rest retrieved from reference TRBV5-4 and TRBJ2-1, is ETGVTQSPTHLIKTRGQQVTLRCSSQSGHNTVSWYQQALGQGPQFIFQYYREEENGRGNFPPRFSGLQFPNYSSELNVNALELDDSALYLCASSLPSLAGANEQFFGPGTRLTVL.

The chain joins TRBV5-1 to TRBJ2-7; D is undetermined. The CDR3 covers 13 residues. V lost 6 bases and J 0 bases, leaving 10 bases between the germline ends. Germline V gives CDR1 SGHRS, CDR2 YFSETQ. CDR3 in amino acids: CASKVTSSYEQYF. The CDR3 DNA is TGCGCCAGCAAGGTGACATCCTCCTACGAGCAGTACTTC.

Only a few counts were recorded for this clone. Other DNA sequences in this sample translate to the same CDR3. CDR3 residues: CASSLGGTGYEQYF. CDR3 nucleotide sequence: TGCGCCAGCAGCTTGGGAGGGACAGGGTACGAGCAGTACTTC. This chain links TRBV5-1 with TRBJ2-7; 9 nucleotides agree with TRBD1. This CDR3 region has 14 residues. J lost 4 bases, V lost 0 bases, and 2 bases had no gene match. Germline V lookup: CDR1 SGHRS, CDR2 YFSETQ.

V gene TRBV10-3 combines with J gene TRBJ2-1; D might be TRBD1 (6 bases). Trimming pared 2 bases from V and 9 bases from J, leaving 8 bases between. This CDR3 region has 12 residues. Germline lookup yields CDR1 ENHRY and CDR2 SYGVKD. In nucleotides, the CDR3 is TGTGCCATCAGTGAGGGGGGCGGTGAGCAGTTCTTC. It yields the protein CAISEGGGEQFF.

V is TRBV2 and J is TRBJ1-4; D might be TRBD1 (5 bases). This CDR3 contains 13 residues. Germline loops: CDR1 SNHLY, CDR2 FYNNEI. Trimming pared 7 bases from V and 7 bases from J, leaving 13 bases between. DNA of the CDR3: TGTGCCAGCAAACAGGTTCTAATTGAAAAACTGTTTTTT. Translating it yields CASKQVLIEKLFF.